Below are 9 T cell receptor beta chains sequenced from a single sample in a study of cytomegalovirus exposure and HLA in healthy donors. The PCR used 60 Vbeta and 13 Jbeta primers. Only in-frame clones appear in the TCRdb table, and some are missing; sequencing was by immunoSEQ multiplex PCR. This table has around 100,000 clones, about 72% appearing once. The specimen sequenced was PBMCs. Receptor source: a man aged 25 to 40 in good health and CMV-seronegative.

The gene calls are TRBV29-1 and TRBJ2-7, with a possible D match to TRBD2 (5 bases). CDR3 length: 15 amino acids. Germline values: CDR1 SQVTM, CDR2 ANQGSEA. The V gene lost 0 bases and the J gene lost 7 bases, with 19 bases spanning the gap. The CDR3: CSVEEFSEPPGEQYF. CDR3 DNA sequence: TGCAGCGTTGAAGAATTCTCGGAGCCCCCGGGAGAGCAGTACTTC.

This clone was picked up one time. The CDR3 loop is CASSLSTGVSTDTQYF. Here the CDR3 DNA reads TGTGCCAGCAGCTTGAGTACAGGGGTGAGCACAGATACGCAGTATTTT. J is TRBJ2-3 and V is TRBV5-4, with 7 bases lining up with TRBD1. J gave up 0 bases and V 1 base, and 5 bases lay outside the gene matches. CDR1 and CDR2 (germline): SGHNT, YYREEE (reference sequence). This CDR3 has 16 amino acids.

V is TRBV9 and J is TRBJ2-1; 8 nucleotides line up with TRBD1. The CDR3 runs 17 residues. V lost 0 bases and J lost 6; bases outside the gene matches: 11. CDR1 and CDR2 from the germline V gene are SGDLS and YYNGEE. The DNA of the CDR3 is TGTGCCAGCAGCGTAGTAGGACAGGGAGGTCGCTCCAATGAGCAGTTCTTC. Translated: CASSVVGQGGRSNEQFF. Full variable domain (missing parts from reference TRBV9 and TRBJ2-1): DSGVTQTPKHLITATGQRVTLRCSPRSGDLSVYWYQQSLDQGLQFLIQYYNGEERAKGNILERFSAQQFPDLHSELNLSSLELGDSALYFCASSVVGQGGRSNEQFFGPGTRLTVL.

This clone was recorded only once. The rearrangement uses TRBV5-1 and TRBJ1-6; 11 bases fit TRBD1. This CDR3 is 13 amino acids long. The ends lost 7 bases at V and 8 bases at J; junction bases unmatched: 2. The germline CDR1 and CDR2 sequences are SGHRS and YFSETQ. The DNA of the CDR3 is TGCGCCAGCGGACAGGGGGCCGATTCACCCCTCCACTTT. Its protein product is CASGQGADSPLHF.

The chain joins TRBV29-1 to TRBJ1-2; D may be TRBD1 (5 bases). Trimming removed 3 bases at V and 5 bases at J, with 10 bases between. Germline V lookup: CDR1 SQVTM, CDR2 ANQGSEA. The CDR3 totals 12 residues. CDR3 DNA sequence: TGCAGCGTTGATCGGGGGGGGTATGGCTACACCTTC. Residues: CSVDRGGYGYTF.

This clone turned up a few times. This chain uses TRBV7-2 with TRBJ2-7; unclear D gene. Germline lookup yields CDR1 SGHTA and CDR2 FQGNSA. The CDR3 consists of 16 residues. Deletions cut 4 bases from V and 0 bases from J, with 16 bases between. The CDR3 is CASSSQWSPRSYEQYF. The CDR3 nucleotides read TGTGCCAGCAGCTCGCAGTGGTCCCCTCGCTCCTACGAGCAGTACTTC.

J is TRBJ1-2 and V is TRBV7-9, with a tentative D call TRBD1 (5 bases). V lost 1 base and J lost 4, with 7 bases in between. Germline CDR1 is SEHNR and CDR2 is FQNEAQ (reference sequence). The CDR3 totals 13 residues. The chain's CDR3 is CASSLGGVYGYTF. CDR3 bases: TGTGCCAGCAGCTTAGGGGGCGTCTATGGCTACACCTTC.

V and J are TRBV10-1 and TRBJ2-2, with 7 nucleotides matching TRBD2. The CDR3 is made up of 17 amino acids. Germline V CDR1 and CDR2: WNHNN, SYGVQD (reference sequence). J was trimmed by 7 bases and V by 4 bases; bases with no gene match: 15. CDR3 coding DNA: TGCGCCAGCAGTGCCTCTCTCTCCGCGGGAGTTGGCGGGGAGCTGTTTTTT. As protein: CASSASLSAGVGGELFF.

This clone was found once. This chain uses TRBV11-2 with TRBJ2-7, with 10 bases lining up with TRBD1. This CDR3 is 15 amino acids long. V lost 5 bases, J lost 3 bases, and 7 bases stayed unmatched. Germline values: CDR1 SGHAT, CDR2 FQNNGV. For the CDR3, the DNA is TGTGCCAGCAGCCCCCCGACAGGGGGCTACTACGAGCAGTACTTC. Residues: CASSPPTGGYYEQYF.